This T cell receptor beta chain was obtained from a study of T cell repertoires in cytomegalovirus infection. Whole-study context: Both a matching HLA type and CMV infection were indicated by public TCR beta signatures.

Study results and limitations: Cumulative frequency of public TCR beta families picked out carriers of CMV plus the relevant HLA. In two of eight donors, the top clonotype was HLA-C-restricted CMV-specific.

This CDR3 comprises 16 residues. CDR1 and CDR2 from the germline V gene are MNHNS and SASEGT. V dropped 10 bases and J dropped 0; count of bases not matched to a gene: 9. TCRdb independently ran MiXCR on the reads; one entry per CDR3 protein. The sample has a few hundred thousand distinct CDR3 sequences, roughly a sixth seen once; the top ten hold 12%. In this sample, this clonotype turned up a few times. Its antigen is unidentified. The J gene is TRBJ2-1, the V gene TRBV6-1; 10 bases line up with TRBD2. Specimen: PBMCs. The TCR sequence derives from a human donor in good health (CMV status not recorded). Some clones in this sample may be carry-over from other donors' samples. CDR3 amino acids: CATTSGTSVSYNEQFF. CDR3 sequence (DNA): TGTGCCACAACGTCCGGGACTAGCGTCTCCTACAATGAGCAGTTCTTC.